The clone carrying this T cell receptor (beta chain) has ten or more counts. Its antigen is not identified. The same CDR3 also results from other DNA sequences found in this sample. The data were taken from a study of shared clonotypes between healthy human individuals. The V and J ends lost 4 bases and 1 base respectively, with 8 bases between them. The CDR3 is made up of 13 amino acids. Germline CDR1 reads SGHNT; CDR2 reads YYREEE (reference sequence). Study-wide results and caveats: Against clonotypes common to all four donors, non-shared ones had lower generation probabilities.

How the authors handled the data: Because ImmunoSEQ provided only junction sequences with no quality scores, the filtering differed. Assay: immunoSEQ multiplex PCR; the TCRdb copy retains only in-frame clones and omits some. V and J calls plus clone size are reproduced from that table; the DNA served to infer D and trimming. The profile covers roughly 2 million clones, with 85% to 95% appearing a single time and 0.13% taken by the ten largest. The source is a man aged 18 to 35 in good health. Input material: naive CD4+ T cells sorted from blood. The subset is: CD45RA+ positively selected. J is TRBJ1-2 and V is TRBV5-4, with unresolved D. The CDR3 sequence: CASSPDLNYGYTF. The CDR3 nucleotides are TGTGCCAGCAGCCCGGACCTTAACTATGGCTACACCTTC.